These T cell receptor beta chains were read from a single sample in a study of blood T cell repertoires in COVID-19. TCRdb's table, derived via immunoSEQ multiplex PCR, lists solely in-frame clones and lacks some. The sample consists of some 300,000 clones, around nine tenths of them appearing once. Specimen: peripheral blood. The receptors were gathered from a man between 65 and 85 years old with acute or convalescent COVID-19. The CDR3 runs from the conserved cysteine through the conserved F or W. D genes are given only for firm matches. Expanded clones get a size class; other rows say once, few or many, or leave the size out.

j_gene: TRBJ2-1; d_gene: .; abundance: .; v_gene: TRBV6-5; CDR3nt: TGTGCCAGCAGCTTATCTAGCTATGAGCAGTTCTTC; CDR3aa: CASSLSSYEQFF
j_gene: TRBJ2-2; d_gene: TRBD2; abundance: .; v_gene: TRBV5-1; CDR3nt: TGCGCCAGCAGCTTGGTAGCTAGCGGGAGTAACACCGGGGAGCTGTTTTTT; CDR3aa: CASSLVASGSNTGELFF
j_gene: TRBJ2-7; d_gene: TRBD1; abundance: .; v_gene: TRBV5-1; CDR3nt: TGCGCCAGCAGCTACGGGGATGACAGGGCTCGGGGGCAGTACTTC; CDR3aa: CASSYGDDRARGQYF
j_gene: TRBJ1-6; d_gene: .; abundance: once; v_gene: TRBV30; CDR3nt: TGTGCCTGGAGTGTATTGGCAGGCTATAATTCACCCCTCCACTTT; CDR3aa: CAWSVLAGYNSPLHF
j_gene: TRBJ1-5; d_gene: TRBD1; abundance: .; v_gene: TRBV11-1; CDR3nt: TGTGCCAGCAGCTTGGGGACAGACCTCAATCAGCCCCAGCATTTT; CDR3aa: CASSLGTDLNQPQHF
j_gene: TRBJ1-2; d_gene: .; abundance: few; v_gene: TRBV5-1; CDR3nt: TGCGCCAGCAGCCCGGGACAATGGTATGGCTACACCTTC; CDR3aa: CASSPGQWYGYTF
j_gene: TRBJ1-1; d_gene: .; abundance: once; v_gene: TRBV6-2/TRBV6-3; CDR3nt: TGTGCCAGCAGTTACCTCGAGCGCATGAACACTGAAGCTTTCTTT; CDR3aa: CASSYLERMNTEAFF
j_gene: TRBJ1-1; d_gene: TRBD1; abundance: .; v_gene: TRBV9; CDR3nt: TGTGCCAGCAGCGTGGGACAGGGAAGGACTGAAGCTTTCTTT; CDR3aa: CASSVGQGRTEAFF
j_gene: TRBJ1-1; d_gene: .; abundance: .; v_gene: TRBV5-1; CDR3nt: TGCGCCAGCAGCCGGCAGGGGTATCACACTGAAGCTTTCTTT; CDR3aa: CASSRQGYHTEAFF
j_gene: TRBJ2-1; d_gene: .; abundance: once; v_gene: TRBV5-6; CDR3nt: TGTGCCAGCAGGCTCGGACTTAGCTCCTACAATGAGCAGTTCTTC; CDR3aa: CASRLGLSSYNEQFF
j_gene: TRBJ1-6; d_gene: .; abundance: .; v_gene: TRBV30; CDR3nt: TGTGCCTGGAGTGTACCCACAGCGGCGAAGCCCCTCCACTTT; CDR3aa: CAWSVPTAAKPLHF
j_gene: TRBJ2-2; d_gene: TRBD2; abundance: .; v_gene: TRBV19; CDR3nt: TGTGCCAGTAGTATTCATTCGGGACTAGCGGGAGCGAACACCGGGGAGCTGTTTTTT; CDR3aa: CASSIHSGLAGANTGELFF
j_gene: TRBJ1-5; d_gene: .; abundance: .; v_gene: TRBV12-3/TRBV12-4; CDR3nt: TGTGCCAGCAGTTTTGCGGAGAATCAGCCCCAGCATTTT; CDR3aa: CASSFAENQPQHF
j_gene: TRBJ1-5; d_gene: .; abundance: .; v_gene: TRBV7-9; CDR3nt: TGTGCCAGCAGCGCAACGGGGGGGCCCCAGCATTTT; CDR3aa: CASSATGGPQHF
j_gene: TRBJ1-4; d_gene: TRBD1; abundance: once; v_gene: TRBV15; CDR3nt: TGTGCCACCAGCGCCCGACAGGGGGCAACTAATGAAAAACTGTTTTTT; CDR3aa: CATSARQGATNEKLFF
j_gene: TRBJ1-6; d_gene: TRBD1; abundance: .; v_gene: TRBV4-1; CDR3nt: TGCGCCAGCAGCCAAGGACAGGGCCAAAGATCCCTCCACTTT; CDR3aa: CASSQGQGQRSLHF
j_gene: TRBJ2-3; d_gene: TRBD2; abundance: .; v_gene: TRBV6-4; CDR3nt: TGTGCCAGCAGTGTGACTAGCGGGGGTAACACAGATACGCAGTATTTT; CDR3aa: CASSVTSGGNTDTQYF
j_gene: TRBJ2-3; d_gene: .; abundance: .; v_gene: TRBV6-4; CDR3nt: TGTGCCAGCAGTGACCGGACGCAGTATTTT; CDR3aa: CASSDRTQYF
j_gene: TRBJ2-1; d_gene: .; abundance: .; v_gene: TRBV27; CDR3nt: TGTGCCAGCCTGGCCCTCTCCTACAATGAGCAGTTCTTC; CDR3aa: CASLALSYNEQFF
j_gene: TRBJ2-5; d_gene: .; abundance: .; v_gene: TRBV3-1/TRBV3-2; CDR3nt: TGTGCCAGCAGCCAAGCCCAGGGGCAAGAGACCCAGTACTTC; CDR3aa: CASSQAQGQETQYF
j_gene: TRBJ1-2; d_gene: .; abundance: few; v_gene: TRBV5-1; CDR3nt: TGCGCCAGCAGCTTGGTCGGAGGCGATGGCTACACCTTC; CDR3aa: CASSLVGGDGYTF
j_gene: TRBJ1-3; d_gene: .; abundance: .; v_gene: TRBV18; CDR3nt: TGTGCCAGCTCACCACCGGGGCTTGGAAACACCATATATTTT; CDR3aa: CASSPPGLGNTIYF
j_gene: TRBJ1-4; d_gene: .; abundance: .; v_gene: TRBV9; CDR3nt: TGTGCCAGCAGCGTAGCTACGGGGGGCCGAGAAAAACTGTTTTTT; CDR3aa: CASSVATGGREKLFF
j_gene: TRBJ1-1; d_gene: .; abundance: .; v_gene: TRBV5-6; CDR3nt: TGTGCCAGCACTCCGCTGGGGGGGGACACTGAAGCTTTCTTT; CDR3aa: CASTPLGGDTEAFF
j_gene: TRBJ1-4; d_gene: TRBD1; abundance: .; v_gene: TRBV4-1; CDR3nt: TGCGCCAGCAGCCAGCCGGGACAGGGAGCTGAAAAACTGTTTTTT; CDR3aa: CASSQPGQGAEKLFF